A few counts support the clone carrying this T cell receptor (beta chain). The data originate from a study of Graves' ophthalmopathy and Graves' hyperthyroidism. Amplification targeted the TCR beta CDR3 regions, with RNA transcripts as the source material. First-round RT-PCR employed HTBI primers, with a second-round multiplex PCR after it. TCRdb ran MiXCR on the multiplex PCR reads and lists one entry per CDR3 protein. Of fewer than 250,000 distinct CDR3 sequences listed, 29% are singletons. Germline CDR1 MNHEY, CDR2 SVGEGT. V gave up 0 bases and J gave up 4 bases, with 12 bases separating them. The CDR3 covers 15 residues. Clinical symptoms, serum thyroxine, TRAb, thyroid ultrasound and orbital computed tomography determined diagnosis.

The rearrangement joins TRBV6-2 or TRBV6-3 to TRBJ2-5, with a possible D match to TRBD1 (6 bases). This sequence originates from a man in his fifties or sixties with Graves' ophthalmopathy. Sequencing was carried out using peripheral blood. Here the CDR3 DNA reads TGTGCCAGCAGTTACTCGAGGGGGAAGGGAGAGACCCAGTACTTC. Residues: CASSYSRGKGETQYF.